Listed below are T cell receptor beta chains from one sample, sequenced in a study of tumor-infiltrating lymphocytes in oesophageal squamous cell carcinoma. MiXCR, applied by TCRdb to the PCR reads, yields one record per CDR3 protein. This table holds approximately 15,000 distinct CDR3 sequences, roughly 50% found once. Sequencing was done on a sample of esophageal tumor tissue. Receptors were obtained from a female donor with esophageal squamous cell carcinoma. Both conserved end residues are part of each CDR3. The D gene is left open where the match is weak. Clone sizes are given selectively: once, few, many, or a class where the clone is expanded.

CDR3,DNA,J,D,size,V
CASSQESRVSYEQYF,TGCGCCAGCAGCCAAGAAAGTAGGGTCTCCTACGAGCAGTACTTC,TRBJ2-7,.,many,TRBV4-1
CASSYGTSGGYEQYF,TGTGCCAGCAGTTACGGGACTAGCGGAGGTTACGAGCAGTACTTC,TRBJ2-7,TRBD2,once,TRBV6-8
CASSRGSGQSADTQYF,TGTGCCAGCAGCAGAGGATCGGGACAGTCTGCAGATACGCAGTATTTT,TRBJ2-3,TRBD1,few,TRBV7-6
CASSRRDYNEQFF,TGTGCCAGCAGCAGGCGGGATTACAATGAGCAGTTCTTC,TRBJ2-1,.,many,TRBV7-6
CASSERGGQATYEQYF,TGTGCCAGCAGTGAAAGGGGGGGACAGGCCACCTACGAGCAGTACTTC,TRBJ2-7,.,.,TRBV6-1
CDSSFSGVSSYEQYF,TGTGACAGCAGTTTTTCGGGGGTTAGCTCCTACGAGCAGTACTTC,TRBJ2-7,.,.,TRBV27
CASWSLGSPEGETQYF,TGCGCCAGCTGGTCCCTTGGGTCGCCTGAAGGGGAGACCCAGTACTTC,TRBJ2-5,.,.,TRBV5-1
CASRHPLGLAGGPRNIQYF,TGTGCCAGCAGACACCCCCTCGGACTAGCGGGAGGGCCGAGGAACATTCAGTACTTC,TRBJ2-4,TRBD2,.,TRBV7-2
CASSLPTYNEQYF,TGTGCCAGCAGCTTACCGACCTACAATGAGCAGTACTTC,TRBJ2-7,.,.,TRBV11-1
CASSYGGTVQFF,TGTGCCAGCAGTTACGGCGGGACAGTGCAGTTCTTC,TRBJ2-1,.,medium-sized,TRBV6-6
CASSFLVVRNEQYF,TGTGCCAGCAGTTTCCTAGTGGTGCGGAACGAGCAGTACTTC,TRBJ2-7,.,.,TRBV12-3/TRBV12-4
CASSLRTANEQFF,TGTGCCAGCAGCCTGCGGACAGCGAATGAGCAGTTCTTC,TRBJ2-1,.,.,TRBV7-9
CASSRLITGELFF,TGTGCCAGCAGCCGACTGATCACCGGGGAGCTGTTTTTT,TRBJ2-2,.,once,TRBV7-9
CASSLGVVRDEQFF,TGTGCCAGCAGCTTAGGGGTAGTCAGGGATGAGCAGTTCTTC,TRBJ2-1,.,.,TRBV7-9
CAISGALTGTQETQYF,TGTGCCATCAGTGGGGCTCTGACAGGGACCCAAGAGACCCAGTACTTC,TRBJ2-5,TRBD1,.,TRBV10-3
CASSLDPSNYNEQFF,TGCGCCAGCAGCTTGGATCCTAGCAACTACAATGAGCAGTTCTTC,TRBJ2-1,.,.,TRBV5-1
CASSLVVASETQYF,TGTGCCAGCAGTTTAGTGGTAGCCTCCGAGACCCAGTACTTC,TRBJ2-5,.,.,TRBV12-3/TRBV12-4
CASSLHPGQYQETQYF,TGTGCCAGCAGCCTCCATCCCGGACAGTACCAAGAGACCCAGTACTTC,TRBJ2-5,.,.,TRBV7-2
CASTSPDGGKYEQYF,TGTGCCAGTACATCCCCTGATGGTGGGAAATACGAGCAGTACTTC,TRBJ2-7,.,few,TRBV19
CASSLGAAQQTQYF,TGTGCCAGCAGCTTGGGGGCAGCTCAGCAGACCCAGTACTTC,TRBJ2-5,.,many,TRBV5-8
CASSNRQGAYEQYF,TGTGCCAGCAGCAACAGACAGGGGGCCTACGAGCAGTACTTC,TRBJ2-7,TRBD1,many,TRBV7-8
CASSYSTGGNEQFF,TGTGCCAGCAGTTACTCGACAGGGGGCAATGAGCAGTTCTTC,TRBJ2-1,TRBD1,.,TRBV6-6
CASSFTGGTQYF,TGTGCCAGCAGTTTTACCGGAGGGACCCAGTACTTC,TRBJ2-5,.,.,TRBV27
CASSSQFYEQYF,TGTGCCAGCAGCTCCCAGTTCTACGAGCAGTACTTC,TRBJ2-7,.,.,TRBV11-2
CASSDTYGYTF,TGTGCCAGCAGTGACACCTATGGCTACACCTTC,TRBJ1-2,.,many,TRBV28
CASSQTRGRDYGYTF,TGCGCCAGCAGCCAAACCAGGGGGCGCGACTATGGCTACACCTTC,TRBJ1-2,TRBD1,many,TRBV4-1
CASSTGTGRNTEAFF,TGTGCCAGCAGCACCGGGACAGGGCGGAACACTGAAGCTTTCTTT,TRBJ1-1,TRBD1,.,TRBV5-3
CATSRDRGSPLHF,TGTGCCACCAGCAGAGATCGGGGGTCACCCCTCCACTTT,TRBJ1-6,.,few,TRBV15
CATSSGRDTQYF,TGTGCCACCAGTTCGGGGAGGGATACGCAGTATTTT,TRBJ2-3,.,.,TRBV24-1
CASSKLAGVMDEQFF,TGTGCCAGCAGCAAACTAGCGGGAGTTATGGATGAGCAGTTCTTC,TRBJ2-1,TRBD2,few,TRBV7-3
CASRTGRYTDTQYF,TGTGCCAGCAGGACAGGGAGGTACACAGATACGCAGTATTTT,TRBJ2-3,.,.,TRBV6-8
CASSRDRINEKLFF,TGTGCCAGCAGCCGCGACAGGATAAATGAAAAACTGTTTTTT,TRBJ1-4,.,few,TRBV7-2
CASSPNQGGNNQPQHF,TGTGCCAGCAGCCCTAACCAGGGGGGTAACAATCAGCCCCAGCATTTT,TRBJ1-5,TRBD1,.,TRBV7-2